The 11 T cell receptor beta chains in this list originate from one sample, sequenced in a study of blood T cell repertoires in COVID-19. The assay was immunoSEQ multiplex PCR, and TCRdb's table has in-frame clones only and misses some. The table includes 100,000 to 150,000 clones, roughly 90% detected once. Sequencing was performed on peripheral blood. These receptors all stem from a man aged 60 to 75 with COVID-19, enrolled during active disease.

The chain recombines TRBV30 with TRBJ2-2; D is possibly TRBD2 (6 bases). Trimming cost V 0 bases and J 0 bases, with 11 bases left between them. Germline V lookup: CDR1 GTSNPN, CDR2 SVGIG (reference sequence). This CDR3 has 16 amino acids. CDR3 loop: CAWSVSRTTNTGELFF. Written as DNA, the CDR3 is TGTGCCTGGAGTGTATCCCGGACTACGAACACCGGGGAGCTGTTTTTT.

This sequence joins TRBV28 and TRBJ1-3; no reliable D call. V lost 6 bases, J lost 0 bases, and 15 bases lay in between. This CDR3 contains 16 residues. The germline V gene encodes CDR1 MDHEN and CDR2 SYDVKM. CDR3 sequence reads: CASSPRVPSSGNTIYF. Written as DNA, the CDR3 is TGTGCCAGCAGCCCTCGGGTCCCTAGCTCTGGAAACACCATATATTTT.

V and J are TRBV18 and TRBJ1-1; 7 bases line up with TRBD1. After removal of 3 bases from V and 6 bases from J, the junction contained 4 bases not matched to a gene. Looked up from germline, CDR1 is KGHSH and CDR2 is LQKENI. CDR3 length: 13 residues. In DNA, the CDR3 is TGTGCCAGCTCACCCCAGACAGGGTCTGAAGCTTTCTTT. This encodes CASSPQTGSEAFF.

The chain links TRBV15 to TRBJ2-5; possibly TRBD1 for D (5 bases). The CDR3 totals 15 residues. The ends were cut back, 0 bases at V and 2 bases at J, with 10 bases in the middle. Looked up from germline, CDR1 is LNHNV and CDR2 is YYDKDF (reference sequence). CDR3 protein: CATSRDQGQQETQYF. The DNA of the CDR3 is TGTGCCACCAGCAGAGATCAAGGACAACAAGAGACCCAGTACTTC.

This chain joins TRBV7-9 and TRBJ1-5; D may be TRBD1 (5 bases). This CDR3 spans 14 amino acids. The germline V gene has CDR1 SEHNR and CDR2 FQNEAQ (reference sequence). V was cut by 3 bases and J by 4 bases, with 10 bases left in between. Written as DNA, the CDR3 is TGTGCCAGCAGCTTTGGGGCGGGGAATCAGCCCCAGCATTTT. This gives the protein CASSFGAGNQPQHF. Full variable domain (outside the CDR3, taken from reference TRBV7-9 and TRBJ1-5): DTGVSQNPRHKITKRGQNVTFRCDPISEHNRLYWYRQTLGQGPEFLTYFQNEAQLEKSRLLSDRFSAERPKGSFSTLEIQRTEQGDSAMYLCASSFGAGNQPQHFGDGTRLSIL.

V usage is TRBV6-6 and J usage is TRBJ1-5; maybe TRBD1 (5 bases). V lost 6 bases and J lost 3, with 12 bases in between. The CDR3 runs 14 residues. Germline V gives CDR1 MNHNY, CDR2 SVGAGI (reference sequence). CDR3 sequence reads: CASSPTDTNQPQHF. CDR3 DNA: TGTGCCAGCAGCCCGACAGACACCAATCAGCCCCAGCATTTT.

This clone was seen more than once but under ten times. CDR3: CSVLRELGFEQYF. In DNA, the CDR3 is TGCAGCGTACTCCGGGAACTCGGATTTGAGCAGTACTTC. The chain carries TRBV29-1 and TRBJ2-7, with D possibly TRBD2 on 5 matching bases. The CDR3 runs to 13 residues. Germline-derived CDR1 and CDR2 are SQVTM and ANQGSEA. Trimming removed 6 bases at V and 7 bases at J, with 19 bases between.

V and J are TRBV28 and TRBJ1-5, with TRBD1 as a possible D gene (6 bases). The V end lost 5 bases, the J end lost 6 bases, and 17 bases lay between the germline ends. This CDR3 comprises 15 residues. Germline values: CDR1 MDHEN, CDR2 SYDVKM. The CDR3 is CASSREGGRGQPQHF. The CDR3, as DNA: TGTGCCAGCAGTCGGGAGGGGGGTAGAGGTCAGCCCCAGCATTTT.

This chain links TRBV6-5 with TRBJ2-3; D perhaps matches TRBD2 (6 bases). V lost 6 bases to trimming and J lost 1 base, with 14 bases between them. The CDR3 length is 15 residues. Germline lookup yields CDR1 MNHEY and CDR2 SVGAGI. CDR3 protein: CASRAGSPRTDTQYF. The CDR3 coding sequence is TGTGCCAGCAGGGCGGGGAGCCCCCGCACAGATACGCAGTATTTT.

V usage is TRBV5-1 and J usage is TRBJ2-2, with a tentative D call TRBD1 (6 bases). V lost 0 bases and J lost 6, with 12 bases in between. Germline CDR1 is SGHRS and CDR2 is YFSETQ. The CDR3 contains 15 residues. CDR3 amino acids: CASSLAADSAGELFF. The CDR3 bases are TGCGCCAGCAGCTTGGCGGCGGACAGTGCCGGGGAGCTGTTTTTT.

The chain's CDR3 is CASSLQQVDEQYF. The CDR3 bases are TGTGCCAGTAGTCTACAACAGGTGGACGAGCAGTACTTC. The rearrangement uses TRBV19 and TRBJ2-7, with a tentative D call TRBD1 (5 bases). The CDR3 totals 13 residues. Germline assignment: CDR1 LNHDA and CDR2 SQIVND (reference sequence). The ends were cut back, 5 bases at V and 5 bases at J, with 13 bases in the middle.